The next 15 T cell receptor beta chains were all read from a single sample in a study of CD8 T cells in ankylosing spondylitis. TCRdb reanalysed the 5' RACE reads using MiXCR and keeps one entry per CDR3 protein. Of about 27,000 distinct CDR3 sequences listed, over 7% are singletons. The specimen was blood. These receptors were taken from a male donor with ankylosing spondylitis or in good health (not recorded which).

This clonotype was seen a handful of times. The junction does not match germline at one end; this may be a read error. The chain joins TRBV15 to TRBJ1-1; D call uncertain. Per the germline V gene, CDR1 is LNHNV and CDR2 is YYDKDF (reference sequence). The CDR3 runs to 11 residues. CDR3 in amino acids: CATGRNTEAFF. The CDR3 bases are TGTGCCACCGGCAGGAACACTGAAGCTTTCTTT.

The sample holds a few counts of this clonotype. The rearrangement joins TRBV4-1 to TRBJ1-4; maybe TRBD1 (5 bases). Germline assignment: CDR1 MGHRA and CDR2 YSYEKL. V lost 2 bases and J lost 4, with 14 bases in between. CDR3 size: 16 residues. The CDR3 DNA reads TGCGCCAGCAGCCAATACCCGAGACAGCGTAATGAAAAACTGTTTTTT. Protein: CASSQYPRQRNEKLFF.

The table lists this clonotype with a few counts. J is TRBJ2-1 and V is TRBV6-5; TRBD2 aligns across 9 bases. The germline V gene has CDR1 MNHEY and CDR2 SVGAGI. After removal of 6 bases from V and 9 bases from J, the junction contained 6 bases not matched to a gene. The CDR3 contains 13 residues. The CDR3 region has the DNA TGTGCCAGCAGCCTTATAGCGGGAGCTGAGCAGTTCTTC. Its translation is CASSLIAGAEQFF.

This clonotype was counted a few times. The CDR3 spells CASSPLLRGQDDEQFF. Written as DNA, the CDR3 is TGTGCCAGCTCACCGCTCCTCAGGGGGCAAGACGATGAGCAGTTCTTC. The rearrangement uses TRBV18 and TRBJ2-1; 8 bases are a match to TRBD1. There are 16 residues in the CDR3. Germline V gene data show CDR1 as KGHSH and CDR2 as LQKENI. The V gene end was trimmed by 3 bases and the J gene end by 8 bases; junction bases not matched to a gene: 12.

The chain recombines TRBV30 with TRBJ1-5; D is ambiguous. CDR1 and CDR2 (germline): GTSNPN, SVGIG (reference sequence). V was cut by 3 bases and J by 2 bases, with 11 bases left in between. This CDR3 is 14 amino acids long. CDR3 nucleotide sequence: TGTGCCTGGAGCGCTGGAGGAGGCAATCAGCCCCAGCATTTT. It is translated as CAWSAGGGNQPQHF.

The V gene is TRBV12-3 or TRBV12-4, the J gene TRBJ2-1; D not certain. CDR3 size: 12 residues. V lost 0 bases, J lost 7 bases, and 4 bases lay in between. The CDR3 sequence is CASSLAPNEQFF. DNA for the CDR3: TGTGCCAGCAGTTTAGCACCAAATGAGCAGTTCTTC.

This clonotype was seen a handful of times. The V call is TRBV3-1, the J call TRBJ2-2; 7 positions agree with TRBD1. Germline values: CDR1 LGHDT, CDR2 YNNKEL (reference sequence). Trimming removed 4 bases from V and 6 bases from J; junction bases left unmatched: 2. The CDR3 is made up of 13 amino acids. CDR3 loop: CASSPTGPGELFF. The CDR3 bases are TGTGCCAGCAGCCCGACAGGGCCCGGGGAGCTGTTTTTT.

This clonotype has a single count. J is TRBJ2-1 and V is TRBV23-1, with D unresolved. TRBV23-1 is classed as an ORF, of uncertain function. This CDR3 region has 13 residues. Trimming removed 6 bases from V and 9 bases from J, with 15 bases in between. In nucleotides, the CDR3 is TGCGCCAGCAGCCTATCTATATGTCCTGAGCAGTTCTTC. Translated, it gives CASSLSICPEQFF.

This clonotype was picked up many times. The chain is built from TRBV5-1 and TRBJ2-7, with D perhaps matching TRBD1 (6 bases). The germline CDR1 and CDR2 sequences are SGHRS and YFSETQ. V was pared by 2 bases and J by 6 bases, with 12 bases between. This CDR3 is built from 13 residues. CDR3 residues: CASSLKQGSEQYF. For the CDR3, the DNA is TGCGCCAGCAGCTTAAAACAGGGCTCCGAGCAGTACTTC.

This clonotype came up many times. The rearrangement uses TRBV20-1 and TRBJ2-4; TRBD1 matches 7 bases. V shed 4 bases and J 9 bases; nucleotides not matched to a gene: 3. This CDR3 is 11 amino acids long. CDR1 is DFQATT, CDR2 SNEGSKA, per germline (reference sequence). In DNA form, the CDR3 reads TGCAGTGCTATACAGGGGTTCATTCAGTACTTC. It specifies CSAIQGFIQYF.

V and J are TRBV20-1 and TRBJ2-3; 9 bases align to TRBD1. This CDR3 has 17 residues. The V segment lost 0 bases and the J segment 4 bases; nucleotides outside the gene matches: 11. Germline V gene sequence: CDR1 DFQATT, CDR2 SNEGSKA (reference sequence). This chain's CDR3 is CSARDPLTGGISDTQYF. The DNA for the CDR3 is TGCAGTGCTAGAGATCCCCTCACAGGGGGCATCTCAGATACGCAGTATTTT.

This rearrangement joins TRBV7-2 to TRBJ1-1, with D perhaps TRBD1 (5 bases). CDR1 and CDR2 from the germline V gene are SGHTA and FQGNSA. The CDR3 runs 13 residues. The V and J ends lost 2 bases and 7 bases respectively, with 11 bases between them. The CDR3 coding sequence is TGTGCCAGCAGCTTACGCGGGGCTCTTGAAGCTTTCTTT. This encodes CASSLRGALEAFF.

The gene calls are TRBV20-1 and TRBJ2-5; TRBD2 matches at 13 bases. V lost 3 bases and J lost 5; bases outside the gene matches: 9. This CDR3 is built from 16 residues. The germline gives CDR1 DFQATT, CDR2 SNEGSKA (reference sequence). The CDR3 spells CSARSGLAGEMETQYF. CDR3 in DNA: TGCAGTGCTAGGTCCGGACTAGCGGGAGAAATGGAGACCCAGTACTTC.

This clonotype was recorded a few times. CDR3 bases: TGTGCCAGCAGCCGCGGGGGGCTCTCCTACAATGAGCAGTTCTTC. It encodes CASSRGGLSYNEQFF. The chain uses TRBV6-2 or TRBV6-3 and TRBJ2-1; 8 bases are a match to TRBD2. V trimming: 6 bases; J trimming: 0 bases; junction bases outside the gene matches: 4. The germline V gene encodes CDR1 MNHEY and CDR2 SVGEGT. The CDR3 contains 15 residues.

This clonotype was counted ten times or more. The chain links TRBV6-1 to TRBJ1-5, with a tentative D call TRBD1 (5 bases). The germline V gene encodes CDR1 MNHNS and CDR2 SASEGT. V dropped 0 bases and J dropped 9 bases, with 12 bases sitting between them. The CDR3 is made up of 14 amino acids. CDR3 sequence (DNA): TGTGCCAGCAGTGAAGCGGATCCTACAGGGCCCCAGCATTTT. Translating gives CASSEADPTGPQHF.